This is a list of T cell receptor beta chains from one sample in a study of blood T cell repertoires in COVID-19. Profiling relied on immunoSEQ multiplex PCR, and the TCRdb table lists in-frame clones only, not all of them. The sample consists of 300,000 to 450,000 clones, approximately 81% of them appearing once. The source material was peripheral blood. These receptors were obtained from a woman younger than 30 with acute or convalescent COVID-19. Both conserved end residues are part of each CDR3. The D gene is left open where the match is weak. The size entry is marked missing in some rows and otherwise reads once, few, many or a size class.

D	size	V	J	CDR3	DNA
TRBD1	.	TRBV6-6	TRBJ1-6	CASSLSDPDRGNSPLHF	TGTGCCAGCAGTCTCTCCGACCCAGACAGGGGAAATTCACCCCTCCACTTT
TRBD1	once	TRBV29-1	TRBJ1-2	CSVVGRGLVNYGYTF	TGCAGCGTCGTCGGCAGGGGGCTCGTGAACTATGGCTACACCTTC
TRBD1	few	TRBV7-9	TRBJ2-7	CASSLEGTGGEQYF	TGTGCCAGCAGCTTAGAAGGGACAGGGGGCGAGCAGTACTTC
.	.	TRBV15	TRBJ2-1	CATSRGTNEQFF	TGTGCCACCAGCAGAGGGACTAATGAGCAGTTCTTC
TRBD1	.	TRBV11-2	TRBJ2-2	CASSFPTGGYEDGELFF	TGTGCCAGCAGCTTTCCGACAGGGGGGTACGAGGACGGGGAGCTGTTTTTT
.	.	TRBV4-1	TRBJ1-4	CASSPPGNEKLFF	TGCGCCAGCAGCCCCCCCGGTAATGAAAAACTGTTTTTT
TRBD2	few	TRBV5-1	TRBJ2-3	CASSLVASGSGTDTQYF	TGCGCCAGCAGCTTGGTGGCTAGCGGGAGTGGCACAGATACGCAGTATTTT
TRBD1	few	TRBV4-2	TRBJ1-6	CASSQDAQGAGSPLHF	TGTGCCAGCAGCCAAGATGCCCAGGGGGCCGGTTCACCCCTCCACTTT
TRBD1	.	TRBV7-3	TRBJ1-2	CASSTDGQGLGYTF	TGTGCCAGCAGCACAGATGGACAGGGGCTTGGCTACACCTTC
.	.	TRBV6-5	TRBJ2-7	CASRDIGSYEQYF	TGTGCCAGCCGGGACATCGGCTCCTACGAGCAGTACTTC
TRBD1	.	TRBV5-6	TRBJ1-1	CASSRQTQGTLNTEAFF	TGTGCCAGCAGCCGACAAACACAGGGGACCCTGAACACTGAAGCTTTCTTT
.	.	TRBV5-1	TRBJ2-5	CASSHRAGPAETQYF	TGCGCCAGCAGCCATAGGGCAGGGCCAGCAGAGACCCAGTACTTC
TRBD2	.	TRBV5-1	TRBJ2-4	CASSSGTSGDIAKNIQYF	TGCGCCAGCAGCAGCGGGACTAGCGGTGATATAGCCAAAAACATTCAGTACTTC
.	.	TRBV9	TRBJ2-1	CASSVRAYNEQFF	TGTGCCAGCAGCGTACGGGCCTACAATGAGCAGTTCTTC
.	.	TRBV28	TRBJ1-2	CASSLPQGNYGYTF	TGTGCCAGCAGTTTACCACAGGGTAACTATGGCTACACCTTC
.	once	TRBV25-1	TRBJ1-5	CASSGREEIYDNQPQHF	TGTGCCAGCAGTGGGCGGGAGGAAATATATGACAATCAGCCCCAGCATTTT
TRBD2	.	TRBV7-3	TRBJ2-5	CASSFGAGGLETQYF	TGTGCCAGCAGCTTTGGAGCGGGGGGGCTTGAGACCCAGTACTTC
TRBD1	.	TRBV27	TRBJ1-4	CASIKTGTGSGKLFF	TGTGCCAGCATTAAGACCGGGACAGGGTCCGGAAAACTGTTTTTT
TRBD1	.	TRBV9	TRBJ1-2	CASSFPRGLSYGYTF	TGTGCCAGCAGCTTCCCAAGGGGGCTAAGCTATGGCTACACCTTC
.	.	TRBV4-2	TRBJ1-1	CASSQGIGVHTEAFF	TGTGCCAGCAGCCAAGGTATAGGGGTCCACACTGAAGCTTTCTTT
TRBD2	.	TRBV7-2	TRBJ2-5	CASSPIGLAGQETQYF	TGTGCCAGCAGCCCGATAGGACTAGCGGGACAAGAGACCCAGTACTTC
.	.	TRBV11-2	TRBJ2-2	CASSLAGVSTGELFF	TGTGCCAGCAGCTTAGCGGGAGTGAGCACCGGGGAGCTGTTTTTT
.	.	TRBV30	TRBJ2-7	CAWSVGGLYEQYF	TGTGCCTGGAGTGTGGGGGGGCTTTACGAGCAGTACTTC
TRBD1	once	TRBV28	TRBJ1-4	CASSFISGGNSEKLFF	TGTGCCAGCAGTTTTATTTCAGGGGGCAATAGTGAAAAACTGTTTTTT
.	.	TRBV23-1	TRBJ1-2	CASSQWLGTGNYGYTF	TGCGCCAGCAGTCAATGGCTAGGTACGGGGAACTATGGCTACACCTTC
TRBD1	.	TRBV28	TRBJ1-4	CASSSWTGGKEKLFF	TGTGCCAGCAGTTCTTGGACAGGGGGCAAGGAAAAACTGTTTTTT
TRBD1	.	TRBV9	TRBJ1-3	CASSGAPPGTGGGNTIYF	TGTGCCAGCAGCGGAGCCCCCCCCGGGACAGGAGGTGGAAACACCATATATTTT
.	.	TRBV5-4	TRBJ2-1	CASSLELDNEQFF	TGTGCCAGCAGCTTGGAACTAGACAATGAGCAGTTCTTC
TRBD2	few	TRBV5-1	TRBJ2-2	CASSSGLAGAGELFF	TGCGCCAGCAGCTCGGGACTAGCGGGAGCCGGGGAGCTGTTTTTT